The present entry profiles one T cell receptor beta chain with its context. The target of this receptor is not known. Nothing much larger sits one base from this clone, and base qualities are not available. This sample was taken from a study of T cell responses to AZD1222 COVID-19 vaccine (dated by TCRdb to the early 2020s). The study in broad terms: AZD1222 recipients with second doses at about 4 weeks or about 12 weeks were pooled, because spike-specific TCR depth and breadth did not differ between schedules. A total of about 250 trial participants underwent TCR sequencing, of whom nearly 210 had received two doses of AZD1222 and roughly 26 had received two doses of the MenACWY control vaccine. Trial participants were enrolled by age into 18-55, 56-69 and 70-plus year subgroups, with approximately 150, 28 and 58 TCR-sequenced participants respectively.

The time point label of this sample denotes: baseline before first vaccination. The vaccinee samples were drawn from two UK trials, COV001 and COV002, one of which was a single-blind randomized controlled phase 2/3 trial testing AZD1222 (ChAdOx1 nCoV-19) in healthy adults. For TCRbeta chain sequencing, PBMC samples were collected from trial participants at day 0 and at day 28 after the second dose. The CDR3 numbers 15 residues from cysteine through phenylalanine. Only the CDR3 portion is preserved as DNA: 45 bases, with reading frame beginning at the first base. The germline ends are 13 bases apart after V is trimmed by 4 bases and J by 2 bases. As encoded in the germline V gene, CDR1 is SGHAT while CDR2 is FQNNGV. The investigation overall reported the following: After two AZD1222 doses, both the breadth and the depth of spike-specific TCRs were significantly higher than at day 0 and than in MenACWY recipients. Because no day 14 peak-response samples were available, repertoires were characterized only after the peak T cell response. The vaccine-associated CD4 TCRs covered the entire spike protein, and the dominant responses fell in regions 160-218 and 743-854. In the small 56-69-year group, the increase in depth fell short of significance, most likely because of low power. Conclusions about previously exposed vaccinees were limited because only a handful of AZD1222 recipients were SARS-CoV-2 seropositive at baseline. Nearly half of unique spike-specific TCRs reportedly recognized epitopes outside regions mutated in the B.1.351 and B.1.1.7 variants. Most participants were white British and females outnumbered males, and the authors suggested that clonal diversity may have been underestimated.

The CDR3 regions of human TCRbeta chains were subjected to immunosequencing. The source study handled its data this way. TCRs in the repertoires were compared against a reference library of SARS-CoV-2-specific TCRs that had been generated with the MIRA antigen-specificity platform. Breadth was defined as the fraction of unique TCRs that were SARS-CoV-2-associated, and depth was defined as the fraction of total T cells that were SARS-CoV-2-associated. Using the MIRA data, each spike-specific TCR was assigned both to the spike region to which the TCR was reactive and to a CD4 or CD8 class. Log10-transformed breadth and depth values were compared by one-way ANOVA with Sidak's multiple comparisons tests. TCRdb took this table from immuneACCESS and kept in-frame rearrangements with V and J called. Such tables lack part of the clones; where checked against another copy, unresolved V genes explain under half of the gap, and the rest is unexplained. V and J calls and clone size are those listed in that table; D and trimming were worked out from the DNA. The sample table contains about 120,000 clones; only one count was recorded for about 86% of them. Around 10% of the sample lies in the top ten.

The chain couples TRBV11-2 to TRBJ2-3; the D gene is perhaps TRBD2, from 6 matching bases. This TCR derives from an adult in good health. The starting material was peripheral blood, obtained on day 0 of AZD1222 vaccination. CDR3 region: CASSSRLGYTDTQYF. The nucleotides are TGTGCCAGCAGCTCGAGACTAGGTTACACAGATACGCAGTATTTT.